The 9 T cell receptor beta chains reported below all come from one sample, sequenced in a study of blood T cell repertoires in COVID-19. Libraries were prepared by immunoSEQ multiplex PCR; TCRdb keeps only in-frame clonotypes and omits some of them. The data hold about 230,000 clones, with approximately 87% observed a single time. The source material was peripheral blood. The source of these receptors is a woman in her 70s with active or convalescent COVID-19.

This chain uses TRBV15 with TRBJ2-1, with D maybe TRBD2 (5 bases). Trimming stripped 0 bases from V and 3 bases from J, with 9 bases between. Germline-derived CDR1 and CDR2 are LNHNV and YYDKDF (reference sequence). CDR3 length: 15 residues. The CDR3 protein is CATSRDGRGYNEQFF. For the CDR3, the DNA is TGTGCCACCAGCAGAGATGGTCGGGGCTACAATGAGCAGTTCTTC.

The rearrangement links TRBV6-5 to TRBJ2-7, with D perhaps matching TRBD1 (6 bases). Trimming cost V 1 base and J 2 bases, with 15 bases left between them. Germline V CDR1 and CDR2: MNHEY, SVGAGI. This CDR3 region has 16 residues. CDR3 in DNA: TGTGCCAGCAGTTACTGGGGACACCGCCCTCCCTACGAGCAGTACTTC. Protein: CASSYWGHRPPYEQYF.

V and J are TRBV6-2 or TRBV6-3 and TRBJ1-2; D is possibly TRBD1 (6 bases). Trimming removed 3 bases at V and 6 bases at J, with 11 bases between. The CDR3 totals 13 residues. Per germline, CDR1 MNHEY and CDR2 SVGEGT. As DNA, the CDR3 is TGTGCCAGCAGTTATACAGGGAGTAATGGCTACACCTTC. This sequence encodes CASSYTGSNGYTF.

The rearrangement joins TRBV30 to TRBJ1-6, with a weak D call TRBD1 (5 bases). The CDR3 is 13 amino acids. Germline CDR1 and CDR2: GTSNPN and SVGIG (reference sequence). V lost 5 bases to trimming and J lost 8 bases, with 13 bases between them. In nucleotides, the CDR3 is TGTGCCTGGGCGGAAGTAGGGGATTCACCCCTCCACTTT. This sequence encodes CAWAEVGDSPLHF.

The CDR3 protein is CASSPGPGDTEAFF. The CDR3 DNA is TGTGCCAGCAGCCCGGGACCAGGGGATACTGAAGCTTTCTTT. This rearrangement joins TRBV5-6 to TRBJ1-1, with D possibly TRBD1 on 6 matching bases. V lost 4 bases and J 5 bases, leaving 15 bases between the germline ends. CDR3 size: 14 residues. Germline V gives CDR1 SGHDT, CDR2 YYEEEE.

To note about this clone: Germline is not matched at one junction end, which may reflect a read error. The rearrangement uses TRBV4-1 and TRBJ1-4; no firm D call. The CDR3 sequence is 13 residues long. The germline CDR1 and CDR2 sequences are MGHRA and YSYEKL. The CDR3 DNA is TGCACCAGCAGCCAACTCCCCTCGGTGAAACTGTTTTTT. Amino acid sequence: CTSSQLPSVKLFF.

The chain combines TRBV30 with TRBJ1-5; D is possibly TRBD1 (5 bases). V gave up 5 bases and J gave up 4 bases, with 18 bases separating them. This CDR3 region has 15 residues. CDR1 and CDR2 from the germline V gene are GTSNPN and SVGIG (reference sequence). In DNA, the CDR3 is TGTGCCTGGGACACCGGGTGGGGGGGGAATCAGCCCCAGCATTTT. Encoded protein: CAWDTGWGGNQPQHF.

The chain employs TRBV6-5 and TRBJ2-1, with TRBD2 matching over 7 bases. V gave up 6 bases and J gave up 7 bases; unmatched junction bases: 12. This CDR3 spans 15 amino acids. Germline V gives CDR1 MNHEY, CDR2 SVGAGI. The CDR3 nucleotides are TGTGCCAGCAGACAATCGGGGGGTCCGGGGAATGAGCAGTTCTTC. Translation: CASRQSGGPGNEQFF.

The rearrangement uses TRBV5-1 and TRBJ2-3; 9 nucleotides align to TRBD2. V shed 4 bases, J shed 2 bases, and the junction held 5 bases outside the gene matches. From germline, CDR1 is SGHRS and CDR2 YFSETQ. The CDR3 is 15 residues long. For the CDR3, the DNA is TGCGCCAGCAGCCCGACTAGCGGAATCACAGATACGCAGTATTTT. Amino acids: CASSPTSGITDTQYF.